This TCR beta chain was obtained from a study of beta chain features in type 1 diabetes (dated by TCRdb to the late 2010s). Some background on the complete study: Patients and healthy donors did not differ in mean age, gender distribution, total cell number or subset yield. A total of under 140,000,000 sorted cells were examined across all samples, and the number of cells per subset was strongly correlated with RNA yield. In the study, recently diagnosed type 1 diabetes patients and matched healthy donors were compared on the TCRB repertoires of their sorted circulating CD4+ T cell subsets. Naive and central memory subsets were obtained from all 30 or so donors, but regulatory and stem cell-like memory subsets were isolated from only 8 patients and 8 healthy donors. Findings and caveats that apply to the study as a whole: A moderate but significant shortening of TCRB CDR3 length was observed in type 1 diabetes patients in all four CD4+ subsets. Shorter templates might be favored by PCR, yet because patient and control samples were amplified and corrected together, any such skew would affect both groups equally. Sequencing cDNA rather than genomic DNA could over-represent highly expressing activated cells, although activation and CD3 levels did not differ between groups. At VDJ recombination sites, patients with type 1 diabetes made fewer insertions and deleted more nucleotides, a pattern implying thymic rearrangement abnormalities. Because small numbers of individuals were included in the HLA sub-analyses, any influence of HLA type on TCRB rearrangement was left unresolved. Naive, central memory and regulatory TCRB repertoires appeared to be more alike among patients than among healthy donors.

From each donor, a single peripheral blood sample of approximately 110 mL on average was drawn into heparinised tubes. A BD FACSAria II was used to sort naive, central memory, regulatory and stem cell-like memory CD4+ T cells with a panel that included CD45RO, CCR7, CD25, CD127, CD95 and CD27. A purity above 98% was achieved for all sorted populations. PBMCs were separated immediately by Lymphoprep density gradient centrifugation and were stained directly, without being cultured. So that batch effects would be minimized, each experiment stained and sorted samples in pairs, pairing one healthy donor with one patient. Turning to this clone: Its antigen is unknown. The junction shows a germline mismatch at one end, possibly a read error.

The High Capacity cDNA Reverse Transcription Kit was used to reverse transcribe all of the isolated RNA, meaning that expressed TCRB transcripts were what got sequenced. Deep immunoSEQ sequencing was performed on naive, central memory and regulatory T cell samples, with an average of approximately 3.9 million total reads per sample. Sorted cells were lysed in RLT buffer, and RNA was extracted using DNase-treated RNeasy Micro or Mini kits according to cell number. To prevent cross-contamination, each cell subset was processed individually, whereas patient and healthy donor samples were processed jointly. Using the immunoSEQ multiplex PCR, TCRB sequences were amplified from cDNA into 87-bp fragments spanning the CDR3 region. Sequencing of the amplicons was performed on the Illumina HiSeq platform. Under the source paper's analysis protocol: PCR bias was computationally corrected using synthetic template baselines, reads within Hamming distance 2 were collapsed, and singletons that could not be merged were discarded. Reads were aligned against IMGT to assign V, D and J genes, CDR3 length and insertions or deletions at six rearrangement sites. Within each subset, clonotype counts were normalized to sorted cell number, after which true diversity and Gini coefficients were computed with the tcR R package. Repertoire sharing was quantified using the overlap coefficient calculated on TCRB nucleotide sequences. Held by TCRdb, this immuneACCESS table contains in-frame sequences only and omits some clones. Under half of the omission traces to an unresolved V gene where checked; the cause of the rest is unknown. D and trimming were read from the DNA, whereas the V and J calls and clone size are those reported in that table. This sample gives about 320,000 clones in total; less than 15% of them show up just once. The ten largest clones take up 6.7% of the sample.

The sequenced material came from central memory CD4+ T cells from blood. This TCR derives from a man aged 25 to 45 in good health.

The CDR3 sequence is CATSLGGGPRGYTF. The nucleotides read TGTGCCACCAGCTTAGGAGGGGGACCTAGAGGCTACACCTTC. The sequence links TRBV7-9 to TRBJ1-2; TRBD1 is a weak D gene call, 6 bases matching. CDR1 and CDR2, looked up from the germline V gene (reference sequence), are SEHNR and FQNEAQ. From cysteine to phenylalanine, the CDR3 is 14 amino acids long. Only the CDR3 part of the read is kept: 42 bases, read in frame from the first base.